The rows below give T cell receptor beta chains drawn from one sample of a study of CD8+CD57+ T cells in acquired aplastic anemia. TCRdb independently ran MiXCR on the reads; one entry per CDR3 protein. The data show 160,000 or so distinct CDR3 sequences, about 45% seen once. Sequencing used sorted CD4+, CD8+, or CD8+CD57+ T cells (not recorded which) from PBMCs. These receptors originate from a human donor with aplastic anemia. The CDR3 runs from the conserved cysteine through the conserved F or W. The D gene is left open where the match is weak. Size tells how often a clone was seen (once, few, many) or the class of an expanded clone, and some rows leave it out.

CASSLDNEQFF,TGCGCCAGCAGCTTGGACAATGAGCAGTTCTTC,TRBJ2-1,many,-,TRBV5-1
CASSLGGTNIQYF,TGTGCCAGCAGCTTGGGGGGAACAAACATTCAGTACTTC,TRBJ2-4,few,-,TRBV5-8
CASSFRVKSGYTF,TGCGCCAGCAGCTTTAGGGTAAAGTCTGGCTACACCTTC,TRBJ1-2,-,-,TRBV5-1
CASSPIRDRERGYTF,TGTGCCAGCAGCCCTATCCGGGACAGGGAACGGGGCTACACCTTC,TRBJ1-2,-,TRBD1,TRBV7-9
CAILLRLAGSQETQYF,TGCGCCATCCTTCTTAGGTTAGCGGGGTCACAAGAGACCCAGTACTTC,TRBJ2-5,many,TRBD2,TRBV10-2
CAVRGSNQPQHF,TGTGCCGTCAGGGGGTCAAATCAGCCCCAGCATTTT,TRBJ1-5,many,TRBD1,TRBV10-3
CASSLGGTGSKNIQYF,TGTGCCAGCAGCTTAGGCGGGACAGGAAGTAAAAACATTCAGTACTTC,TRBJ2-4,many,TRBD1,TRBV11-2
CASSMRGLAVTQYF,TGTGCCAGTAGTATGAGGGGGCTGGCGGTGACCCAGTACTTC,TRBJ2-5,-,TRBD1,TRBV19
CASSFELGLAAQYF,TGTGCCAGCAGCTTCGAGTTAGGACTAGCCGCCCAGTACTTC,TRBJ2-5,-,TRBD2,TRBV7-8
CATSRRGAQETQYF,TGTGCCACCAGCAGACGGGGGGCCCAAGAGACCCAGTACTTC,TRBJ2-5,-,-,TRBV15
CATSGGLEPLHF,TGTGCCACCTCCGGGGGGCTCGAACCCCTCCACTTT,TRBJ1-6,-,-,TRBV19
CATSDSRTLSPLHF,TGTGCCACCAGTGATTCTCGGACACTCTCACCCCTCCACTTT,TRBJ1-6,-,-,TRBV24-1
CASSLEGIDEQFF,TGCGCCAGCAGCTTGGAAGGGATAGATGAGCAGTTCTTC,TRBJ2-1,many,-,TRBV5-1
CASSPTVRGANTGELFF,TGCGCCAGCAGCCCGACGGTCCGGGGGGCGAACACCGGGGAGCTGTTTTTT,TRBJ2-2,few,TRBD2,TRBV4-3
CSVGDWVGYGYTF,TGCAGCGTTGGGGATTGGGTAGGCTATGGCTACACCTTC,TRBJ1-2,-,-,TRBV29-1
CASSLGWGSSQETQYF,TGTGCCAGCAGTTTGGGCTGGGGGTCTTCCCAAGAGACCCAGTACTTC,TRBJ2-5,many,-,TRBV12-3/TRBV12-4
CATEDSNEQFF,TGTGCCACCGAAGACAGCAATGAGCAGTTCTTC,TRBJ2-1,many,-,TRBV24-1
CASSPTGWGYTF,TGTGCCAGCTCACCAACAGGGTGGGGCTACACCTTC,TRBJ1-2,few,-,TRBV18
CASSYTRTALKTEAFF,TGTGCCAGCAGTTACACAAGGACAGCCTTGAAGACTGAAGCTTTCTTT,TRBJ1-1,-,-,TRBV6-2/TRBV6-3
CASSYLRNTGELFF,TGTGCCAGCAGTTACTTGAGAAACACCGGGGAGCTGTTTTTT,TRBJ2-2,few,-,TRBV2
CAPNSGPGRYEQFF,TGTGCTCCCAATAGCGGGCCGGGGAGGTATGAGCAGTTCTTC,TRBJ2-1,-,TRBD2,TRBV7-6
CASSRARADNSPLHF,TGTGCCAGTAGTAGAGCGAGGGCAGATAATTCACCCCTCCACTTT,TRBJ1-6,-,-,TRBV19
CASSESSGPYGYTF,TGTGCCAGCAGTGAAAGTAGTGGGCCCTATGGCTACACCTTC,TRBJ1-2,-,-,TRBV2
CASSVEDEQFF,TGTGCCAGCAGCGTAGAGGATGAGCAGTTCTTC,TRBJ2-1,-,-,TRBV9
CASNLQYNEKLFF,TGTGCCAGTAATCTACAGTACAATGAAAAACTGTTTTTT,TRBJ1-4,-,-,TRBV19
CATSDRIGTRAFF,TGTGCCACCAGTGATAGAATTGGGACACGAGCTTTCTTT,TRBJ1-1,many,-,TRBV24-1
CASSKTQNLYGYTF,TGTGCCAGTAGTAAAACACAGAACCTCTATGGCTACACCTTC,TRBJ1-2,few,-,TRBV19
CASSYRGPETQYF,TGTGCCAGCAGCTACAGGGGGCCGGAGACCCAGTACTTC,TRBJ2-5,few,TRBD1,TRBV5-4
CASSVGGGLTGELFF,TGTGCCAGCAGCGTAGGGGGGGGCCTCACCGGGGAGCTGTTTTTT,TRBJ2-2,many,-,TRBV9
CASSENRIVSKESAGYTF,TGCGCCAGCAGTGAGAACCGCATAGTCAGTAAGGAGAGTGCGGGCTACACCTTC,TRBJ1-2,few,-,TRBV10-2
CATSDTGQADTQYF,TGTGCCACCAGTGACACCGGACAGGCAGATACGCAGTATTTT,TRBJ2-3,many,TRBD1,TRBV24-1
CASKGSVTEAFF,TGTGCCAGCAAGGGGTCGGTCACTGAAGCTTTCTTT,TRBJ1-1,once,-,TRBV2
CGSAPSGGYEQYF,TGTGGCAGCGCACCTAGCGGGGGGTACGAGCAGTACTTC,TRBJ2-7,once,TRBD2,TRBV7-9
CSVGPRTGDEQYF,TGCAGCGTTGGACCGAGGACAGGGGACGAGCAGTACTTC,TRBJ2-7,-,TRBD1,TRBV29-1
CSARTSGSSDEQFF,TGCAGTGCCAGGACTAGCGGGAGCTCAGATGAGCAGTTCTTC,TRBJ2-1,-,TRBD2,TRBV20-1
CASSGGGRSTEAFF,TGTGCCAGCAGTGGCGGGGGGCGGTCCACTGAAGCTTTCTTT,TRBJ1-1,many,-,TRBV2
CASSLGGTSGVKDTQYF,TGTGCCAGCAGCTTAGGGGGGACTAGCGGGGTTAAGGATACGCAGTATTTT,TRBJ2-3,few,TRBD2,TRBV11-2
CAISASGGVQYF,TGTGCCATCAGTGCTAGCGGGGGCGTCCAGTACTTC,TRBJ2-5,-,TRBD2,TRBV10-3
CASSTTLSSTNEKLFF,TGTGCCAGTAGTACGACATTATCCTCAACTAATGAAAAACTGTTTTTT,TRBJ1-4,few,-,TRBV19
CSASQLGNPEDTQYF,TGCAGTGCTAGTCAGCTGGGTAATCCAGAAGATACGCAGTATTTT,TRBJ2-3,few,-,TRBV20-1
CASSFAPGQQETQYF,TGTGCTAGCAGCTTCGCCCCGGGACAGCAAGAGACCCAGTACTTC,TRBJ2-5,-,TRBD1,TRBV7-7
CSAASIPRGEQFF,TGCAGTGCTGCCTCGATTCCCCGGGGTGAGCAGTTCTTC,TRBJ2-1,once,-,TRBV20-1
CASSSDRDRYEKLFF,TGCGCCAGCAGCTCTGACCGGGACAGATATGAAAAACTGTTTTTT,TRBJ1-4,few,TRBD1,TRBV4-3
CASSQDLGDRAQHF,TGTGCCAGCAGCCAAGATTTAGGGGACAGGGCGCAACATTTT,TRBJ1-5,many,TRBD1,TRBV4-2
CASSVAGEETQYF,TGTGCCAGCAGTGTAGCGGGGGAAGAGACCCAGTACTTC,TRBJ2-5,-,TRBD2,TRBV25-1
CASSLEGGPRTQYF,TGTGCCAGCAGTTTAGAGGGGGGTCCCCGAACGCAGTATTTT,TRBJ2-3,many,-,TRBV12-3/TRBV12-4
CASSASGTFYGYTF,TGTGCCAGTAGTGCCTCCGGGACATTCTATGGCTACACCTTC,TRBJ1-2,many,-,TRBV19
CASSDRAGANVLTF,TGTGCCAGCAGTGACAGGGCTGGGGCCAACGTCCTGACTTTC,TRBJ2-6,few,-,TRBV2
CSARGATFTDTQYF,TGCAGTGCTAGAGGGGCGACGTTCACAGATACGCAGTATTTT,TRBJ2-3,-,-,TRBV20-1
CATSGGLDGYTF,TGTGCCACCTCGGGCGGCCTGGATGGCTACACCTTC,TRBJ1-2,-,-,TRBV15
CASSQQSLGWTEAFF,TGTGCCAGCAGCCAACAAAGTCTGGGTTGGACTGAAGCTTTCTTT,TRBJ1-1,-,-,TRBV14
CSAPHSGTNEQFF,TGCAGTGCCCCCCATAGCGGGACCAATGAGCAGTTCTTC,TRBJ2-1,many,TRBD2,TRBV20-1
CATSDFPQGQGETQYF,TGTGCCACCAGTGATTTTCCCCAGGGTCAGGGAGAGACCCAGTACTTC,TRBJ2-5,-,-,TRBV24-1
CASSLTGYNSPLHF,TGTGCCAGCAGTTTGACAGGGTATAATTCACCCCTCCACTTT,TRBJ1-6,many,TRBD1,TRBV12-3/TRBV12-4
CASIRDSSYEQYF,TGTGCCAGCATACGGGACAGCTCCTACGAGCAGTACTTC,TRBJ2-7,-,TRBD1,TRBV6-1
CATRGTANTGELFF,TGTGCCACCAGAGGGACAGCGAACACCGGGGAGCTGTTTTTT,TRBJ2-2,-,TRBD1,TRBV24-1
CASSTTGATNEKLFF,TGTGCCAGCAGCACCACAGGGGCAACTAATGAAAAACTGTTTTTT,TRBJ1-4,many,TRBD1,TRBV7-9
CASSFGDSPPLATEAFF,TGTGCCAGCAGCTTCGGGGACAGTCCCCCCCTGGCCACTGAAGCTTTCTTT,TRBJ1-1,many,TRBD1,TRBV11-2
CAPCRDKPRYGYTF,TGTGCCCCGTGTCGCGATAAGCCTAGGTATGGCTACACCTTC,TRBJ1-2,few,-,TRBV24-1